What follows describes a single TCR beta chain. Sequencing of TCR beta was undertaken in CD8+ and CD4+ T cells derived from blood. TEMRA cells were enriched by FACS, while CD8+ and CD4+ T cells were obtained through a negative isolation that was performed magnetically. The data stem from a study of CD8 T cells in Susac syndrome. The CDR3 contains 13 residues. The V end was cut by 3 bases, the J end by 5 bases, with 8 bases between. RNA amounts of about 0.5 to 1 ug underwent reverse transcription with random hexamers. The amplification used immunoSEQ multiplex PCR on TCR beta CDR3; it spanned 54 Vbeta and 13 Jbeta. TCRdb processed the immunoSEQ multiplex PCR reads anew with MiXCR; each CDR3 protein has one entry. This sample has over 130,000 distinct CDR3 sequences, with approximately 95% found just once.

The chain joins TRBV12-3 or TRBV12-4 to TRBJ2-1; D is uncertain. Sequences were obtained from CD4+ T cells from PBMCs. The TCR comes from a human donor with multiple sclerosis. The CDR3 spells CASSFDVDNEQFF. For the CDR3, the DNA is TGTGCCAGCAGTTTCGACGTGGACAATGAGCAGTTCTTC.